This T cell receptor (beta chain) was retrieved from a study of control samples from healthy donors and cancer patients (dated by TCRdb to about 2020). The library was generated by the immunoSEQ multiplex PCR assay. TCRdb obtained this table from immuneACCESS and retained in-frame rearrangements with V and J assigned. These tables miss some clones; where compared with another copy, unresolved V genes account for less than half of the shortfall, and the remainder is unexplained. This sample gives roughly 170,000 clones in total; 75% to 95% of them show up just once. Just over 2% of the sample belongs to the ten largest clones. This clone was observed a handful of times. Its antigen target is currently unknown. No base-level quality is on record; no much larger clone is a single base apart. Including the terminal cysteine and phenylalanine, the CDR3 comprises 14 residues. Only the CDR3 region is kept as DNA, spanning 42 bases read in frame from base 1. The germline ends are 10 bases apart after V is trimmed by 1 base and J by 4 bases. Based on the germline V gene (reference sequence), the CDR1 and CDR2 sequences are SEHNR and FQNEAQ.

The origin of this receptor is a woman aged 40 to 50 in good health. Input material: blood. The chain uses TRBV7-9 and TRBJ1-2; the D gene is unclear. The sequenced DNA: TGTGCCAGCAGCTTAGTCGGGCGGGTCTATGGCTACACCTTC. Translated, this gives CASSLVGRVYGYTF. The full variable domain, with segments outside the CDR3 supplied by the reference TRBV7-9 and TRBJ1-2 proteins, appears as DTGVSQNPRHKITKRGQNVTFRCDPISEHNRLYWYRQTLGQGPEFLTYFQNEAQLEKSRLLSDRFSAERPKGSFSTLEIQRTEQGDSAMYLCASSLVGRVYGYTFGSGTRLTVV.